These 11 T cell receptor beta chains were sequenced from one sample in a study of cytomegalovirus exposure and HLA in healthy donors. PCR used 60 Vbeta primers and 13 Jbeta primers. The assay was immunoSEQ multiplex PCR, and TCRdb's table has in-frame clones only and misses some. The sample records almost 80,000 clones, under 80% being singletons. The sequenced material came from PBMCs. The source is a woman between 45 and 65 years old in good health and CMV-seropositive.

This clone has only a few counts. The chain carries TRBV9 and TRBJ1-2; D unclear. The germline CDR1 and CDR2 sequences are SGDLS and YYNGEE. The CDR3 spans 13 residues. The V and J ends lost 3 bases and 5 bases respectively, with 11 bases between them. The CDR3 here is CASSDPGIYGYTF. The CDR3 DNA reads TGTGCCAGCAGCGATCCAGGAATATATGGCTACACCTTC. The full variable domain, completed using reference TRBV9 and TRBJ1-2, is DSGVTQTPKHLITATGQRVTLRCSPRSGDLSVYWYQQSLDQGLQFLIQYYNGEERAKGNILERFSAQQFPDLHSELNLSSLELGDSALYFCASSDPGIYGYTFGSGTRLTVV.

This clone was seen a few times. The J gene is TRBJ1-6, the V gene TRBV27, with D perhaps matching TRBD1 (6 bases). The germline V gene has CDR1 MNHEY and CDR2 SMNVEV (reference sequence). V lost 8 bases to trimming and J lost 9 bases, with 20 bases between them. This CDR3 is built from 15 residues. CDR3 coding DNA: TGTGCCAGCCTAGCCCTGGGGGCAAGCGGTTCACCCCTCCACTTT. Protein product: CASLALGASGSPLHF.

The chain links TRBV2 to TRBJ2-5; a weak D match, TRBD2 (5 bases). Germline CDR1 SNHLY, CDR2 FYNNEI. CDR3 length: 11 amino acids. Trimming took 2 bases from V and 7 from J, leaving 5 bases between them. CDR3 DNA sequence: TGTGCCAGCAGTGAACGGGGGACCCAGTACTTC. Amino acids: CASSERGTQYF. The full variable domain, its missing parts supplied by reference TRBV2 and TRBJ2-5, is EPEVTQTPSHQVTQMGQEVILRCVPISNHLYFYWYRQILGQKVEFLVSFYNNEISEKSEIFDDQFSVERPDGSNFTLKIRSTKLEDSAMYFCASSERGTQYFGPGTRLLVL.

The chain has TRBV28 and TRBJ1-1; the D is unclear. With 3 bases removed from V and 1 base from J, the gap between germline ends came to 15 bases. The CDR3 has 16 residues. CDR1 and CDR2 (germline): MDHEN, SYDVKM. CDR3 amino acids: CASSFSSRVGNTEAFF. DNA of the CDR3: TGTGCCAGCAGTTTTTCTTCTAGAGTAGGGAACACTGAAGCTTTCTTT. The whole variable domain, remainder taken from reference TRBV28 and TRBJ1-1, is DVKVTQSSRYLVKRTGEKVFLECVQDMDHENMFWYRQDPGLGLRLIYFSYDVKMKEKGDIPEGYSVSREKKERFSLILESASTNQTSMYLCASSFSSRVGNTEAFFGQGTRLTVV.

This clone appeared once. The gene calls are TRBV27 and TRBJ2-7; 11 nucleotides line up with TRBD2. From germline, CDR1 is MNHEY and CDR2 SMNVEV (reference sequence). The length of the CDR3 is 15 residues. The J segment lost 3 bases and the V segment lost 6 bases, leaving 7 bases of the junction unmatched. The chain's CDR3 is CASSRLAGQNYEQYF. The CDR3 bases are TGTGCCAGCAGCCGACTAGCGGGGCAAAACTACGAGCAGTACTTC.

On this clone itself: Other DNA sequences in this sample translate to the same CDR3. CDR3 region: CATSLRGDTQYF. The CDR3 bases are TGTGCCACCTCCCTAAGGGGAGATACGCAGTATTTT. The chain combines TRBV6-4 with TRBJ2-3, with D possibly being TRBD1 (5 bases). Germline lookup yields CDR1 MRHNA and CDR2 SNTAGT. The CDR3 extends over 12 amino acids. Trimming left V 10 bases short and J 5 bases short, with 13 bases between.

The V and J genes are TRBV11-2 and TRBJ2-7, with 12 positions matching TRBD1. The length of the CDR3 is 16 residues. The V gene end was trimmed by 5 bases and the J gene end by 4 bases; junction bases not matched to a gene: 9. Looked up from germline, CDR1 is SGHAT and CDR2 is FQNNGV. The CDR3 here is CASSPIRGQGAYEQYV. In DNA form, the CDR3 reads TGTGCCAGCAGCCCCATTAGGGGACAGGGGGCTTACGAGCAGTACGTC.

CDR3 nucleotides: TGTGCCAGCAAAACAACCGGAGGCGGGGGATCCACTGAAGCTTTCTTT. It encodes CASKTTGGGGSTEAFF. V usage is TRBV6-6 and J usage is TRBJ1-1, with a weak D call TRBD1 (5 bases). Trimming stripped 7 bases from V and 4 bases from J, with 22 bases between. The CDR3 extends over 16 amino acids. CDR1 MNHNY and CDR2 SVGAGI come from the germline V gene (reference sequence).

This sequence joins TRBV19 and TRBJ1-1; D remains unclear. The CDR3 is 13 amino acids. CDR1 and CDR2 from the germline V gene are LNHDA and SQIVND (reference sequence). V was cut by 7 bases and J by 1 base, with 10 bases left in between. The CDR3 here is CASKRATNTEAFF. The CDR3 nucleotides are TGTGCCAGTAAAAGAGCTACGAACACTGAAGCTTTCTTT. The full variable domain, with the rest looked up from reference TRBV19 and TRBJ1-1, is DGGITQSPKYLFRKEGQNVTLSCEQNLNHDAMYWYRQDPGQGLRLIYYSQIVNDFQKGDIAEGYSVSREKKESFPLTVTSAQKNPTAFYLCASKRATNTEAFFGQGTRLTVV.

The V call is TRBV5-1, the J call TRBJ1-1; D is unresolved. The V gene lost 1 base and the J gene lost 1 base, with 8 bases spanning the gap. The CDR3 totals 14 residues. The V gene's germline CDR1 is SGHRS and CDR2 YFSETQ. CDR3 residues: CASSLNGWNTEAFF. CDR3 bases: TGCGCCAGCAGCTTGAACGGTTGGAACACTGAAGCTTTCTTT.

The chain uses TRBV29-1 and TRBJ2-4, with D tentatively TRBD1 (6 bases). CDR1 and CDR2 (germline): SQVTM, ANQGSEA. V was clipped by 7 bases and J by 1 base, with 20 bases between them. The CDR3 runs to 16 residues. This CDR3 reads CSGCFPGARAKNIQYF. The CDR3 nucleotides read TGCAGCGGATGCTTTCCAGGGGCTCGGGCCAAAAACATTCAGTACTTC.